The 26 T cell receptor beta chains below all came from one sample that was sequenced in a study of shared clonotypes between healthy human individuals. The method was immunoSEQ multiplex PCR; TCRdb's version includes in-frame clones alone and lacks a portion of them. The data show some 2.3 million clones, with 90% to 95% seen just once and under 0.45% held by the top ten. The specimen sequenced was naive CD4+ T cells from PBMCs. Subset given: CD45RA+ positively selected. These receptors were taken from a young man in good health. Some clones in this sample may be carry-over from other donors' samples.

The CDR3 protein is CASSLGGLAGAKNIQYF. As DNA, the CDR3 is TGTGCCAGCAGCTTAGGGGGACTAGCGGGAGCCAAAAACATTCAGTACTTC. The rearrangement uses TRBV7-2 and TRBJ2-4; 12 bases agree with TRBD2. V lost 1 base to trimming and J lost 0 bases; unmatched junction nucleotides: 1. Germline V gene lookup returns CDR1 SGHTA and CDR2 FQGNSA. CDR3 size: 17 residues.

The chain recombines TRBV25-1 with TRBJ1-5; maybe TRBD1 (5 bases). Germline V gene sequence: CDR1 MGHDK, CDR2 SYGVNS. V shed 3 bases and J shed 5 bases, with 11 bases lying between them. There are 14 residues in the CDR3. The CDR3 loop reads CASSDTGVDQPQHF. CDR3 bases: TGTGCCAGCAGTGATACGGGGGTCGATCAGCCCCAGCATTTT.

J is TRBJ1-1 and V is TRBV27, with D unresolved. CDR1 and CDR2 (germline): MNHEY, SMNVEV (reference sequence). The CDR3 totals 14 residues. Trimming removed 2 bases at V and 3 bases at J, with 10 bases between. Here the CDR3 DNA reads TGTGCCAGCAGTTTACACCGACGGCACACTGAAGCTTTCTTT. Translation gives CASSLHRRHTEAFF.

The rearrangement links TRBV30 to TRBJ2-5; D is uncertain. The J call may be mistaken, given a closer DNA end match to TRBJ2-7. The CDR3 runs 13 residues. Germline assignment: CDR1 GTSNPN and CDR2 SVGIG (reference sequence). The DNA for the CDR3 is TGTGCCTGGGCCGCGGAAGTACTCTACGAGCAGTACTTC. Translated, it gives CAWAAEVLYEQYF.

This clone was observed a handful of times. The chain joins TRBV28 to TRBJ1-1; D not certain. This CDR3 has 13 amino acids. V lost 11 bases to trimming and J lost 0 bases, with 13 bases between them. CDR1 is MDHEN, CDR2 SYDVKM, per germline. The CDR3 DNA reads TGTGCCGCGTCGAGAGAAATGAACACTGAAGCTTTCTTT. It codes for CAASREMNTEAFF. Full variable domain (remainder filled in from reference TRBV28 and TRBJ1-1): DVKVTQSSRYLVKRTGEKVFLECVQDMDHENMFWYRQDPGLGLRLIYFSYDVKMKEKGDIPEGYSVSREKKERFSLILESASTNQTSMYLCAASREMNTEAFFGQGTRLTVV.

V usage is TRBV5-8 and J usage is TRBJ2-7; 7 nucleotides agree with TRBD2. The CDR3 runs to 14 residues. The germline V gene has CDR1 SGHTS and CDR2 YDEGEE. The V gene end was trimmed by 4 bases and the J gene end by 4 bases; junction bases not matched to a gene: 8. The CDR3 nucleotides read TGTGCCAGCAGCACCCGGACTAGGACGTACGAGCAGTACTTC. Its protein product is CASSTRTRTYEQYF.

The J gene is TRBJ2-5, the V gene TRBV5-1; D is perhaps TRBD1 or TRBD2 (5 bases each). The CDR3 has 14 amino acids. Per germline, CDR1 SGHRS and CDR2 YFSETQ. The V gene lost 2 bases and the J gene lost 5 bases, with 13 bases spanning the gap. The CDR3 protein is CASSFGAPRETQYF. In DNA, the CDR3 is TGCGCCAGCAGCTTCGGGGCCCCCAGGGAGACCCAGTACTTC.

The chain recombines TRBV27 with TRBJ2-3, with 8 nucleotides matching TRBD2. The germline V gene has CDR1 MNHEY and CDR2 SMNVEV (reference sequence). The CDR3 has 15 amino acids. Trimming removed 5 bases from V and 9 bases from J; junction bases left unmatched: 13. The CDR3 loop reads CASSRSAGEVRTQYF. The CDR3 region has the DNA TGTGCCAGCAGTCGATCAGCGGGGGAGGTGAGAACGCAGTATTTT.

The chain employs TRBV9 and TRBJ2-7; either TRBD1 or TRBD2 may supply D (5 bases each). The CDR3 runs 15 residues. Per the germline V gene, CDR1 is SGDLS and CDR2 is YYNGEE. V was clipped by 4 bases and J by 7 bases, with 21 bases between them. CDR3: CASSPRAGSVSEQYF. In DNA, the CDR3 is TGTGCCAGCAGCCCCCGGGCAGGGAGTGTTAGTGAGCAGTACTTC.

The DNA of the CDR3 is TGTGCCAGCAGCTTCCTAGCGGGAGAACCCTACGAGCAGTACTTC. Amino acid sequence: CASSFLAGEPYEQYF. The V and J genes are TRBV7-2 and TRBJ2-7; 10 bases map to TRBD2. The CDR3 loop spans 15 amino acids. The germline gives CDR1 SGHTA, CDR2 FQGNSA. J lost 2 bases, V lost 3 bases, and 4 bases had no gene match.

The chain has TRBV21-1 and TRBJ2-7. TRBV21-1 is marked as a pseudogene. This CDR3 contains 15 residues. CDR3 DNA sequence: TGTGCCAGCGAGGTAGTAAGGGCATTTACCTACGAGCAGTACTTC. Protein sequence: CASEVVRAFTYEQYF.

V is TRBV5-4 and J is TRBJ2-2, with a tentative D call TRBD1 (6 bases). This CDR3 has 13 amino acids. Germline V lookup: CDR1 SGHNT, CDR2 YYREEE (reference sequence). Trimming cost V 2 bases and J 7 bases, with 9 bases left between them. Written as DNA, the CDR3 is TGTGCCAGCAGCTTCAGGGGCGGCGGGGAGCTGTTTTTT. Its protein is CASSFRGGGELFF.

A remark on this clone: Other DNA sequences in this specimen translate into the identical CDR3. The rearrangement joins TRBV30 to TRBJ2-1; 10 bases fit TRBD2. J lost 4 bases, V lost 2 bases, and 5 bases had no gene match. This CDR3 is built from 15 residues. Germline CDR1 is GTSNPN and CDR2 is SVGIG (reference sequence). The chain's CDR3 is CAWSWTSGPYNEQFF. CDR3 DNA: TGTGCCTGGAGTTGGACTAGCGGACCGTACAATGAGCAGTTCTTC.

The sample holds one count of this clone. The CDR3: CASSRGQVDTGELFF. The CDR3 DNA follows: TGTGCCAGCAGCCGAGGACAGGTAGACACCGGGGAGCTGTTTTTT. This chain connects TRBV5-8 to TRBJ2-2, with TRBD1 identical over 7 bases. This CDR3 region has 15 residues. Germline V gene lookup returns CDR1 SGHTS and CDR2 YDEGEE. V lost 4 bases, J lost 3 bases, and 6 bases stayed unmatched.

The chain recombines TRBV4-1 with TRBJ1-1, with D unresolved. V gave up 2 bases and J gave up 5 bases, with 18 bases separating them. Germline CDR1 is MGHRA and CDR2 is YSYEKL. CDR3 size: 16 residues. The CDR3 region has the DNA TGCGCCAGCAGCCAAAACCGCGTTGCGTATGAGACTGAAGCTTTCTTT. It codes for CASSQNRVAYETEAFF.

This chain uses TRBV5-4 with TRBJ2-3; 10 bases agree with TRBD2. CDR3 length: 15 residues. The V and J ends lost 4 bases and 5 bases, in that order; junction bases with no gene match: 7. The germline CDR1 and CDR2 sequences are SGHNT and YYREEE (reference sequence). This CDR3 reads CASSPQRGGRDTQYF. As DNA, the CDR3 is TGTGCCAGCAGCCCGCAGCGGGGGGGCCGAGATACGCAGTATTTT.

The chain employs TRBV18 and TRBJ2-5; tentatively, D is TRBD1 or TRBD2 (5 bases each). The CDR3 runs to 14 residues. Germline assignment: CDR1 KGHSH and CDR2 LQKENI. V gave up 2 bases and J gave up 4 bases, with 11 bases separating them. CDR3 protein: CASSPRPGLETQYF. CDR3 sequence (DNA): TGTGCCAGCTCACCAAGGCCGGGGCTAGAGACCCAGTACTTC.

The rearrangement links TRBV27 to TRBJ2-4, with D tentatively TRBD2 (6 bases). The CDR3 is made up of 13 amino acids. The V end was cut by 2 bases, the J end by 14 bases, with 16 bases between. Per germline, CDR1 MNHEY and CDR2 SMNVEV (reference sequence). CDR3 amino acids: CASSLRVPGREYF. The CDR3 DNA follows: TGTGCCAGCAGTTTACGGGTTCCCGGGAGAGAGTACTTC.

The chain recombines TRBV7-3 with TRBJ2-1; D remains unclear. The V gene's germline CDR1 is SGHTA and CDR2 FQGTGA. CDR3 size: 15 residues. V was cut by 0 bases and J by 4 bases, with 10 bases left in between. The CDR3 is CASSLTGGQYNEQFF. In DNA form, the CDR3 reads TGTGCCAGCAGCTTAACCGGCGGTCAGTACAATGAGCAGTTCTTC.

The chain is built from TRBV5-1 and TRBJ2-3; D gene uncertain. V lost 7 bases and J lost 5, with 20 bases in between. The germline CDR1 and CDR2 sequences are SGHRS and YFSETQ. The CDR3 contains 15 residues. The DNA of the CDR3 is TGCGCCAGCGGAGACATCGCCACCCCAGGAGATACGCAGTATTTT. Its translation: CASGDIATPGDTQYF. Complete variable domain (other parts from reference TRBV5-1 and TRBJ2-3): KAGVTQTPRYLIKTRGQQVTLSCSPISGHRSVSWYQQTPGQGLQFLFEYFSETQRNKGNFPGRFSGRQFSNSRSEMNVSTLELGDSALYLCASGDIATPGDTQYFGPGTRLTVL.

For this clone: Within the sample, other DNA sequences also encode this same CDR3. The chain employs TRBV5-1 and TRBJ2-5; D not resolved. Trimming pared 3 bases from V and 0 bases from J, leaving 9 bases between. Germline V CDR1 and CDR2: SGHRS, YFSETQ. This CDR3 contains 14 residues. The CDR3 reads CASSSGQYQETQYF. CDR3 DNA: TGCGCCAGCAGCTCCGGGCAGTACCAAGAGACCCAGTACTTC. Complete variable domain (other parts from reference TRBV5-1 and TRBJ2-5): KAGVTQTPRYLIKTRGQQVTLSCSPISGHRSVSWYQQTPGQGLQFLFEYFSETQRNKGNFPGRFSGRQFSNSRSEMNVSTLELGDSALYLCASSSGQYQETQYFGPGTRLLVL.

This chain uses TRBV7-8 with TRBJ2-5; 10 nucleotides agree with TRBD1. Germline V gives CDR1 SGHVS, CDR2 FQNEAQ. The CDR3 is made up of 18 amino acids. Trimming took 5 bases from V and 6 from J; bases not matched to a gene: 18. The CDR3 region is CASSPRGGGQGSRKTQYF. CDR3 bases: TGTGCCAGCAGCCCTCGAGGAGGGGGACAGGGGAGCCGTAAGACCCAGTACTTC.

The CDR3 region has the DNA TGTGCCAGCAGCTTAGCAAATTTGCGGGGGGGAGAGACCCAGTACTTC. This gives the protein CASSLANLRGGETQYF. The chain couples TRBV11-2 to TRBJ2-5; 9 nucleotides align to TRBD2. V shed 1 base, J shed 4 bases, and the junction held 7 bases outside the gene matches. CDR1 and CDR2 from the germline V gene are SGHAT and FQNNGV. This CDR3 has 16 residues.

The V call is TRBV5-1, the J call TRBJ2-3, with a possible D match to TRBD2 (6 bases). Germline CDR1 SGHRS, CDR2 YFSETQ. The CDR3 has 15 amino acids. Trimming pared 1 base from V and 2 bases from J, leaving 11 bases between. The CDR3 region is CASSLIAAVTDTQYF. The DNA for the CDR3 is TGCGCCAGCAGCTTGATAGCGGCCGTCACAGATACGCAGTATTTT. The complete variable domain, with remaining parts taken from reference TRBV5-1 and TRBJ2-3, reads KAGVTQTPRYLIKTRGQQVTLSCSPISGHRSVSWYQQTPGQGLQFLFEYFSETQRNKGNFPGRFSGRQFSNSRSEMNVSTLELGDSALYLCASSLIAAVTDTQYFGPGTRLTVL.

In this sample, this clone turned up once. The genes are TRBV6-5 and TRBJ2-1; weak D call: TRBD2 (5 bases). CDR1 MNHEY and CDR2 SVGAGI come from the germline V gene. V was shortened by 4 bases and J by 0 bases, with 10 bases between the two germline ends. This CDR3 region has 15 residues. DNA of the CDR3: TGTGCCAGCAGTTTAGCGTCCCTCTCCTACAATGAGCAGTTCTTC. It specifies CASSLASLSYNEQFF.

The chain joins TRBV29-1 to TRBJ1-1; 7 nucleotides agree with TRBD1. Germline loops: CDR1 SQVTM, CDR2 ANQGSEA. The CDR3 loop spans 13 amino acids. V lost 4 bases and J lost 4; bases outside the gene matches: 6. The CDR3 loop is CSVGQGVFTEAFF. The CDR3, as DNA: TGCAGCGTTGGGCAGGGGGTTTTCACTGAAGCTTTCTTT. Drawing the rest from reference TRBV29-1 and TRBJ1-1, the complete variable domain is SAVISQKPSRDICQRGTSLTIQCQVDSQVTMMFWYRQQPGQSLTLIATANQGSEATYESGFVIDKFPISRPNLTFSTLTVSNMSPEDSSIYLCSVGQGVFTEAFFGQGTRLTVV.